A single sample is the source of the 20 T cell receptor beta chains below, sequenced in a study of CD8+CD57+ T cells in acquired aplastic anemia. The template used for profiling TCR beta VDJ and CDR3 was genomic DNA. Each CDR3 protein is one row after TCRdb ran MiXCR on the reads. Of 200,000 to 250,000 distinct CDR3 sequences listed, over 60% were seen once; the top ten hold approximately 32%. Sequencing input: sorted CD4+, CD8+, or CD8+CD57+ T cells (not recorded which) from PBMCs. The receptors shown here come from a human donor in good health.

A few counts support this clonotype. The J gene is TRBJ1-1, the V gene TRBV7-2; the D is unclear. V was trimmed by 2 bases and J by 7 bases, leaving 8 bases between them. This CDR3 contains 12 residues. Per the germline V gene, CDR1 is SGHTA and CDR2 is FQGNSA. The CDR3 nucleotides are TGTGCCAGCAGCTTAAGTTTACTTGAAGCTTTCTTT. Translation: CASSLSLLEAFF.

The J gene is TRBJ2-1, the V gene TRBV27; TRBD2 aligns across 10 bases. This CDR3 has 16 residues. J was trimmed by 6 bases and V by 4 bases; bases with no gene match: 9. Germline-derived CDR1 and CDR2 are MNHEY and SMNVEV (reference sequence). CDR3 sequence (DNA): TGTGCCAGCAGTTCGAAAATCCTAGCGGGAGTCAATGAGCAGTTCTTC. Protein sequence: CASSSKILAGVNEQFF.

V gene TRBV29-1 combines with J gene TRBJ2-3; the match to TRBD2 covers 7 bases. The CDR3 loop spans 14 amino acids. Trimming removed 5 bases from V and 2 bases from J; junction bases left unmatched: 7. The germline gives CDR1 SQVTM, CDR2 ANQGSEA. The CDR3 region is CSVRPGTITDTQYF. The CDR3 nucleotides read TGCAGCGTTCGTCCCGGGACTATCACAGATACGCAGTATTTT.

This clonotype was picked up many times. The chain joins TRBV11-2 to TRBJ1-2; maybe TRBD1 (5 bases). Deletions cut 1 base from V and 0 bases from J, with 6 bases between. Germline V gives CDR1 SGHAT, CDR2 FQNNGV. This CDR3 contains 14 residues. CDR3 in amino acids: CASSLVGANYGYTF. In DNA, the CDR3 is TGTGCCAGCAGCTTAGTGGGGGCTAACTATGGCTACACCTTC. Full variable domain (outside the CDR3, taken from reference TRBV11-2 and TRBJ1-2): EAGVAQSPRYKIIEKRQSVAFWCNPISGHATLYWYQQILGQGPKLLIQFQNNGVVDDSQLPKDRFSAERLKGVDSTLKIQPAKLEDSAVYLCASSLVGANYGYTFGSGTRLTVV.

This clonotype was counted between two and nine times. The V call is TRBV2, the J call TRBJ2-3, with unresolved D. This CDR3 has 14 amino acids. Trimming removed 6 bases at V and 2 bases at J, with 12 bases between. Germline V gene lookup returns CDR1 SNHLY and CDR2 FYNNEI. The CDR3 nucleotides read TGTGCCAGCAGGTCCGGACCCGACACAGATACGCAGTATTTT. Its protein product is CASRSGPDTDTQYF.

This clonotype was observed a single time. The rearrangement joins TRBV20-1 to TRBJ1-1, with a weak D call TRBD1 (5 bases). V lost 0 bases and J 6 bases, leaving 14 bases between the germline ends. The CDR3 is made up of 14 amino acids. From germline, CDR1 is DFQATT and CDR2 SNEGSKA (reference sequence). The CDR3 DNA follows: TGCAGTGCTAGAGATATGGTTGGGGGGGCTGAAGCTTTCTTT. The encoded protein is CSARDMVGGAEAFF.

A word on this clonotype: Since a much larger clone is just one base distant, this may be a read error. The V and J genes are TRBV4-3 and TRBJ1-1; TRBD1 agrees at 8 bases. The CDR3 consists of 15 residues. Germline values: CDR1 LGHNA, CDR2 YSLEER. Trimming took 1 base from V and 4 from J; bases not matched to a gene: 5. This CDR3 is CASSQGQGALTEAFF. For the CDR3, the DNA is TGCGCCAGCAGCCAAGGCCAGGGGGCTCTCACTGAAGCTTTCTTT.

This chain joins TRBV15 and TRBJ2-2; no clear D gene. The germline CDR1 and CDR2 sequences are LNHNV and YYDKDF (reference sequence). Trimming pared 1 base from V and 4 bases from J, leaving 10 bases between. The CDR3 totals 15 residues. CDR3 DNA sequence: TGTGCCACCAGCAGAGCGGCAGTCGTCACCGGGGAGCTGTTTTTT. Encoded protein: CATSRAAVVTGELFF.

This chain links TRBV7-8 with TRBJ1-2; no reliable D call. CDR1 and CDR2 from the germline V gene are SGHVS and FQNEAQ. The CDR3 contains 14 residues. With 1 base removed from V and 1 base from J, the gap between germline ends came to 7 bases. Here the CDR3 reads CASSLGAINYGYTF. As DNA, the CDR3 is TGTGCCAGCAGCTTAGGGGCGATTAACTATGGCTACACCTTC.

This clonotype was recorded many times. This chain joins TRBV4-3 and TRBJ2-3, with TRBD1 matching over 7 bases. J lost 6 bases, V lost 3 bases, and 3 bases had no gene match. The CDR3 is made up of 13 amino acids. Germline V gives CDR1 LGHNA, CDR2 YSLEER. This CDR3 reads CASSHGTVDTQYF. The CDR3 region has the DNA TGCGCCAGCAGCCACGGGACAGTGGATACGCAGTATTTT.

This clonotype was picked up a small number of times. The rearrangement links TRBV25-1 to TRBJ2-3; the match to TRBD2 covers 8 bases. Germline assignment: CDR1 MGHDK and CDR2 SYGVNS. Germline trimming cut 5 bases from V and 3 bases from J; bases unmatched to any gene: 7. The CDR3 runs 15 residues. CDR3 nucleotide sequence: TGTGCCAGCAGTACCCCCGGGACTAGAACAGATACGCAGTATTTT. Amino acids: CASSTPGTRTDTQYF.

This chain connects TRBV2 to TRBJ2-2; 9 bases align to TRBD2. CDR1 SNHLY and CDR2 FYNNEI come from the germline V gene. The CDR3 extends over 15 amino acids. Trimming took 2 bases from V and 4 from J; bases not matched to a gene: 2. CDR3 nucleotide sequence: TGTGCCAGCAGTGAACGCGGGAGGGCCACCGGGGAGCTGTTTTTT. It is translated as CASSERGRATGELFF. Full variable domain (remainder filled in from reference TRBV2 and TRBJ2-2): EPEVTQTPSHQVTQMGQEVILRCVPISNHLYFYWYRQILGQKVEFLVSFYNNEISEKSEIFDDQFSVERPDGSNFTLKIRSTKLEDSAMYFCASSERGRATGELFFGEGSRLTVL.

This chain uses TRBV7-6 with TRBJ1-1, with D tentatively TRBD1 (6 bases). The CDR3 has 15 residues. Between the trimmed V and J ends, which lost 5 bases and 0 bases, there was a span of 13 bases. Germline assignment: CDR1 SGHVS and CDR2 FNYEAQ. The CDR3 reads CASSLLQGMNTEAFF. In DNA, the CDR3 is TGTGCCAGCAGCCTACTCCAGGGGATGAACACTGAAGCTTTCTTT.

The table lists this clonotype with many counts. The chain is built from TRBV6-1 and TRBJ2-1; D is possibly TRBD2 (5 bases). CDR3 length: 14 amino acids. Germline loops: CDR1 MNHNS, CDR2 SASEGT. V gave up 0 bases and J gave up 6 bases, with 9 bases separating them. CDR3 DNA: TGTGCCAGCAGTGAAGCACGGAGGCTCAATGAGCAGTTCTTC. As protein: CASSEARRLNEQFF.

There are many counts of this clonotype. The chain couples TRBV20-1 to TRBJ2-7, with D tentatively TRBD2 (6 bases). The V and J ends lost 6 bases and 4 bases respectively, with 22 bases between them. In germline, CDR1 is DFQATT, CDR2 SNEGSKA (reference sequence). The CDR3 runs 15 residues. The CDR3 DNA follows: TGCAGTGCGAAAAGGGACCCGGGGGTTCCTTACGAGCAGTACTTC. Amino acids: CSAKRDPGVPYEQYF.

Comments on this clonotype: Its ends do not fully match the called genes, so a read error is possible. This chain joins TRBV10-3 and TRBJ1-2, with 9 bases fitting TRBD1. This CDR3 region has 15 residues. Germline lookup yields CDR1 ENHRY and CDR2 SYGVKD. CDR3 sequence (DNA): TGTGCCAGCAGTGCAAGACAGGGGGGGGCAGCTGGCTACACCTTC. Amino acid sequence: CASSARQGGAAGYTF.

The CDR3 region is CASRPSAGELFF. The CDR3 DNA reads TGTGCCAGTAGGCCTTCGGCGGGGGAGCTGTTTTTT. The V and J genes are TRBV19 and TRBJ2-2; D not certain. Germline values: CDR1 LNHDA, CDR2 SQIVND (reference sequence). The V end was cut by 6 bases, the J end by 8 bases, with 10 bases between. The CDR3 extends over 12 amino acids. Drawing the rest from reference TRBV19 and TRBJ2-2, the complete variable domain is DGGITQSPKYLFRKEGQNVTLSCEQNLNHDAMYWYRQDPGQGLRLIYYSQIVNDFQKGDIAEGYSVSREKKESFPLTVTSAQKNPTAFYLCASRPSAGELFFGEGSRLTVL.

The chain has TRBV7-8 and TRBJ2-5; weak D call: TRBD1 (5 bases). Trimming left V 1 base short and J 6 bases short, with 9 bases between. The CDR3 contains 13 residues. CDR1 SGHVS and CDR2 FQNEAQ come from the germline V gene. CDR3 region: CASSLVGAQTQYF. The CDR3 DNA follows: TGTGCCAGCAGCTTAGTAGGGGCCCAGACCCAGTACTTC. Based on the CDR3 plus reference TRBV7-8 and TRBJ2-5, the full variable domain is GAGVSQSPRYKVAKRGQDVALRCDPISGHVSLFWYQQALGQGPEFLTYFQNEAQLDKSGLPSDRFFAERPEGSVSTLKIQRTQQEDSAVYLCASSLVGAQTQYFGPGTRLLVL.

This clonotype occurred many times. A junction boundary mismatches the germline segment, possibly from a read error. This chain uses TRBV5-1 with TRBJ1-2; 9 bases match TRBD1. CDR1 and CDR2 from the germline V gene are SGHRS and YFSETQ. This CDR3 has 14 residues. This CDR3 is CASSLGQGNYGYTF. The CDR3 nucleotides read TGTGCCAGTAGCCTCGGACAGGGGAACTATGGCTACACCTTC.

As for this clonotype: Sequence at one end of the junction differs from germline and may be a read error. This sequence joins TRBV10-3 and TRBJ2-1; D tentatively reads TRBD1 or TRBD2 (5 bases each). CDR3 size: 14 residues. From germline, CDR1 is ENHRY and CDR2 SYGVKD. The CDR3 loop is CAISEMGRNNDQFF. As DNA, the CDR3 is TGTGCCATCAGTGAGATGGGACGAAACAATGATCAGTTCTTC.